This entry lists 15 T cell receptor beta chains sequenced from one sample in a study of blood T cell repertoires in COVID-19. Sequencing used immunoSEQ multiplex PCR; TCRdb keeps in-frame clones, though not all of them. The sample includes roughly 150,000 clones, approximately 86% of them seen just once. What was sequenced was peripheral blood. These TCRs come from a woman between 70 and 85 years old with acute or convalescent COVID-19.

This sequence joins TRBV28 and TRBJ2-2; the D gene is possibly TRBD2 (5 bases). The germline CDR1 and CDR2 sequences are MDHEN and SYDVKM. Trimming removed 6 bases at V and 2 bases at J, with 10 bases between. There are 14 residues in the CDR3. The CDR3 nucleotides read TGTGCCAGCAGGTGGAGACTAAACACCGGGGAGCTGTTTTTT. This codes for CASRWRLNTGELFF. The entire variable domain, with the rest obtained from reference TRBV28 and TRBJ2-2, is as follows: DVKVTQSSRYLVKRTGEKVFLECVQDMDHENMFWYRQDPGLGLRLIYFSYDVKMKEKGDIPEGYSVSREKKERFSLILESASTNQTSMYLCASRWRLNTGELFFGEGSRLTVL.

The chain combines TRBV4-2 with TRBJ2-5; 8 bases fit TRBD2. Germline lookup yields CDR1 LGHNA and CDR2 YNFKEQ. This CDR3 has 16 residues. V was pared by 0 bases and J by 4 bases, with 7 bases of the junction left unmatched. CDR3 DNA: TGTGCCAGCAGCCAAGATTGGGTAGCGGGGATAGAGACCCAGTACTTC. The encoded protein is CASSQDWVAGIETQYF.

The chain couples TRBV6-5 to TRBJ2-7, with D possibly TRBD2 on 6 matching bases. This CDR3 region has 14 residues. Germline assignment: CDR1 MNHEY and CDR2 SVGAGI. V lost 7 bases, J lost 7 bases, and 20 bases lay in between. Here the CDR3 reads CASNSNGGIREQYF. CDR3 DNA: TGTGCCAGCAATTCAAATGGGGGGATCCGTGAGCAGTACTTC.

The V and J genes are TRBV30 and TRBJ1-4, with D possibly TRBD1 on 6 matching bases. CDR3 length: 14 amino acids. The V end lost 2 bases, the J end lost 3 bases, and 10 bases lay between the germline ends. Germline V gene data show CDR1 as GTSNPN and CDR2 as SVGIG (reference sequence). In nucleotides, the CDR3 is TGTGCCTGGAGTCGGGGGGCATCTAATGAAAAACTGTTTTTT. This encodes CAWSRGASNEKLFF.

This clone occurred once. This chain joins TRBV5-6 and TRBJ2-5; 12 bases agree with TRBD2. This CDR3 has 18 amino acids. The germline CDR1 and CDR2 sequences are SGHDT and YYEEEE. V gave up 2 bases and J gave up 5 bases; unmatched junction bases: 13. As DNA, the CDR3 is TGTGCCAGCAGCTTCAGGTTGGCTAGCGGGGGGGCCGTGGAGACCCAGTACTTC. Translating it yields CASSFRLASGGAVETQYF.

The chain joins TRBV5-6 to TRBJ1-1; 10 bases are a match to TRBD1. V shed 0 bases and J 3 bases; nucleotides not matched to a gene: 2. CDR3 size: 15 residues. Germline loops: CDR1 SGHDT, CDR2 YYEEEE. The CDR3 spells CASSLAGQGYTEAFF. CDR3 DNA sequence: TGTGCCAGCAGCTTGGCGGGACAGGGGTACACTGAAGCTTTCTTT.

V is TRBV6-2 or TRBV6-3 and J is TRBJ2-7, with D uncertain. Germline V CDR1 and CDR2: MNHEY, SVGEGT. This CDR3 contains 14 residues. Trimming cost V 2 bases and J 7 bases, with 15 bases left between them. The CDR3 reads CASSYRRVAGEQYF. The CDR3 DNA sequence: TGTGCCAGCAGTTACCGCCGGGTAGCCGGGGAGCAGTACTTC.

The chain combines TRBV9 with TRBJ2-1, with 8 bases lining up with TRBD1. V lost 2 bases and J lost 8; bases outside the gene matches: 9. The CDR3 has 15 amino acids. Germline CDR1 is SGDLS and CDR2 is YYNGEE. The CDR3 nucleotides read TGTGCCAGCAGCGTTGGGCAGGGGGCGGTCCATGAGCAGTTCTTC. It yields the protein CASSVGQGAVHEQFF.

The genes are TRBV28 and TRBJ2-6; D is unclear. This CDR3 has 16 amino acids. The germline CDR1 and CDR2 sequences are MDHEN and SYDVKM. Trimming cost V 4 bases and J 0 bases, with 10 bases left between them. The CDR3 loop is CASSSTQISGANVLTF. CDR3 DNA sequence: TGTGCCAGCAGTTCGACTCAGATCTCTGGGGCCAACGTCCTGACTTTC.

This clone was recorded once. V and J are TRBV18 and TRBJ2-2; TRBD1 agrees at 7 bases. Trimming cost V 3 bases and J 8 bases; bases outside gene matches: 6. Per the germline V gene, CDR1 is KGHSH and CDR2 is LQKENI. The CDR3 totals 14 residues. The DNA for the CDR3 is TGTGCCAGCTCACCCCGACAGGGAACTGGGGAGCTGTTTTTT. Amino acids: CASSPRQGTGELFF.

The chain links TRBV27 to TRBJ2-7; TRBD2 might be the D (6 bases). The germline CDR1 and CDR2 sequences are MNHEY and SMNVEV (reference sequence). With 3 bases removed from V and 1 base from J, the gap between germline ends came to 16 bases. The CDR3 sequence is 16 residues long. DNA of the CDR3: TGTGCCAGCAGTTTGGGTGCGGGGTCGCGATCCTACGAGCAGTACTTC. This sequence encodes CASSLGAGSRSYEQYF.

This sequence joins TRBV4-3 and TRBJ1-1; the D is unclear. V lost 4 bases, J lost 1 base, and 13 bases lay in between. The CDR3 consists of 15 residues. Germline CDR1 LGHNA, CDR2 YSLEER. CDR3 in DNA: TGCGCCAGCAGCCCTTCCCCAGGAGGGAACACTGAAGCTTTCTTT. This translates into CASSPSPGGNTEAFF.

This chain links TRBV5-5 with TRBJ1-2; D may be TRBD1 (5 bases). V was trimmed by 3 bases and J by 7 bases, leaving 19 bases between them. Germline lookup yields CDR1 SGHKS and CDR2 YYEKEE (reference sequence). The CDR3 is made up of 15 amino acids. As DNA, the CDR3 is TGTGCCAGCAGCTCAACGAGGGGAGGTAACGCTGGCTACACCTTC. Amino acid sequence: CASSSTRGGNAGYTF.

DNA of the CDR3: TGTGCCAGCAAACGGGGCGGGGACTATGGCTACACCTTC. It encodes CASKRGGDYGYTF. This sequence joins TRBV28 and TRBJ1-2; D is possibly TRBD1 (5 bases). Germline V gene data show CDR1 as MDHEN and CDR2 as SYDVKM. The CDR3 spans 13 residues. Deletions cut 7 bases from V and 3 bases from J, with 12 bases between.

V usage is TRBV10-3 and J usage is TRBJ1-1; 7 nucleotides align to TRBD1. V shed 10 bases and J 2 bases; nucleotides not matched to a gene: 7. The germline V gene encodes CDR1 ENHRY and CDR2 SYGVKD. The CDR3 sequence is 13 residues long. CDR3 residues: CATSTGPNTEAFF. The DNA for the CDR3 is TGTGCCACTTCGACAGGGCCTAACACTGAAGCTTTCTTT.